The 14 T cell receptor beta chains presented below share a single source sample, sequenced in a study of T cells in Graves' hyperthyroidism and ophthalmopathy. RNA transcripts served as the template for amplifying TCR beta CDR3 regions. The HTBI set primed first-round TCR CDR3 RT-PCR. TCRdb itself ran the multiplex PCR reads through MiXCR, one entry per CDR3 protein. The sample has over 200,000 distinct CDR3 sequences, about 14% seen once. Material for sequencing was blood. These receptors all come from a woman aged 40 to 55 with Graves' hyperthyroidism that later progressed to Graves' ophthalmopathy.

Ten or more counts support this clonotype. The J gene is TRBJ2-5, the V gene TRBV28; D gene unclear. This CDR3 region has 12 residues. CDR1 is MDHEN, CDR2 SYDVKM, per germline. Trimming left V 2 bases short and J 1 base short, with 2 bases between. The CDR3 loop reads CASSLVQETQYF. The CDR3 nucleotides read TGTGCCAGCAGTTTAGTCCAAGAGACCCAGTACTTC.

This clonotype was seen at least ten times. The chain is built from TRBV20-1 and TRBJ2-7; D is ambiguous. The V end lost 3 bases, the J end lost 6 bases, and 9 bases lay between the germline ends. The CDR3 loop spans 11 amino acids. Germline V gives CDR1 DFQATT, CDR2 SNEGSKA (reference sequence). Here the CDR3 reads CSASGLSEQYF. CDR3 sequence (DNA): TGCAGTGCTAGTGGTCTGAGCGAGCAGTACTTC.

This clonotype was observed many times. V usage is TRBV11-2 and J usage is TRBJ2-3; no definite D call. This CDR3 is built from 16 residues. Trimming took off 5 bases at V and 3 bases at J, with 18 bases between the two ends. Germline loops: CDR1 SGHAT, CDR2 FQNNGV. CDR3 loop: CASSPWSAFGTDTQYF. CDR3 in DNA: TGTGCCAGCAGCCCGTGGTCCGCTTTCGGGACAGATACGCAGTATTTT.

This clonotype came up many times. This chain joins TRBV6-5 and TRBJ1-1; TRBD1 matches at 10 bases. The germline CDR1 and CDR2 sequences are MNHEY and SVGAGI. This CDR3 contains 15 residues. The ends lost 0 bases at V and 5 bases at J; junction bases unmatched: 3. The CDR3 DNA is TGTGCCAGCAGTTACTCGACGGGACAGGGGACTGAAGCTTTCTTT. This encodes CASSYSTGQGTEAFF.

This clonotype showed up many times. This chain uses TRBV11-2 with TRBJ2-7; D unclear. The CDR3 loop spans 13 amino acids. Per the germline V gene, CDR1 is SGHAT and CDR2 is FQNNGV. Trimming removed 7 bases at V and 0 bases at J, with 10 bases between. The CDR3 DNA reads TGTGCCAGCACCTTGGTCTTCTCCTACGAGCAGTACTTC. Its translation: CASTLVFSYEQYF.

This clonotype was seen at least ten times. V usage is TRBV11-2 and J usage is TRBJ2-2; D is perhaps TRBD1 (6 bases). The CDR3 covers 15 residues. Germline lookup yields CDR1 SGHAT and CDR2 FQNNGV. The ends were cut back, 6 bases at V and 1 base at J, with 12 bases in the middle. Here the CDR3 reads CASSTKTGNTGELFF. The CDR3 coding sequence is TGTGCCAGCAGTACGAAGACAGGGAACACCGGGGAGCTGTTTTTT.

This clonotype was seen at least ten times. The rearrangement links TRBV5-1 to TRBJ1-5, with a weak D call TRBD1 (5 bases). CDR3 size: 14 residues. V shed 1 base and J shed 7 bases, with 12 bases lying between them. CDR1 and CDR2 from the germline V gene are SGHRS and YFSETQ. The CDR3 DNA reads TGCGCCAGCAGCTTGTCAGGGCTCGACCAGCCCCAGCATTTT. Amino acid sequence: CASSLSGLDQPQHF.

This clonotype occurred many times. This rearrangement joins TRBV3-1 to TRBJ2-1, with TRBD2 identical over 8 bases. Germline V CDR1 and CDR2: LGHDT, YNNKEL (reference sequence). The CDR3 is 14 amino acids. Trimming removed 4 bases from V and 7 bases from J; junction bases left unmatched: 6. The DNA of the CDR3 is TGTGCCAGCAGCCTAAGCGGGAGTAAGAATGAGCAGTTCTTC. Amino acid sequence: CASSLSGSKNEQFF.

In this sample, this clonotype turned up many times. V and J are TRBV27 and TRBJ1-1; no clear D. Germline CDR1 is MNHEY and CDR2 is SMNVEV (reference sequence). The CDR3 has 14 amino acids. V lost 5 bases to trimming and J lost 0 bases, with 10 bases between them. The CDR3 region is CASSKTPMNTEAFF. CDR3 nucleotides: TGTGCCAGCAGTAAGACACCCATGAACACTGAAGCTTTCTTT.

This clonotype was detected ten times or more. This chain joins TRBV5-8 and TRBJ2-7; D is perhaps TRBD2 (6 bases). Trimming pared 2 bases from V and 5 bases from J, leaving 14 bases between. CDR3 size: 14 residues. Germline V gene data show CDR1 as SGHTS and CDR2 as YDEGEE. This chain's CDR3 is CASSFDRGWDEQYF. CDR3 nucleotides: TGTGCCAGCAGCTTCGACCGGGGGTGGGACGAGCAGTACTTC.

This clonotype was counted at least ten times. The CDR3 spells CASSPFFGTGTGELFF. In DNA form, the CDR3 reads TGTGCCAGCTCACCCTTTTTCGGGACAGGAACCGGGGAGCTGTTTTTT. The chain is built from TRBV18 and TRBJ2-2, with 8 bases that match TRBD1. The germline gives CDR1 KGHSH, CDR2 LQKENI. This CDR3 is 16 amino acids long. Trimming removed 3 bases from V and 5 bases from J; junction bases left unmatched: 8.

This clonotype occurred many times. The chain carries TRBV28 and TRBJ2-1, with 10 bases aligning to TRBD1. CDR1 is MDHEN and CDR2 is SYDVKM in the germline V gene. CDR3 length: 15 amino acids. Losses at the gene ends were 6 bases for V and 3 bases for J; bases not matched to a gene: 5. The CDR3 bases are TGTGCCAGCAGGTCCGGGACAGGGGACTACAATGAGCAGTTCTTC. Translating gives CASRSGTGDYNEQFF.

This clonotype came up many times. The gene calls are TRBV6-1 and TRBJ1-4; 8 positions match TRBD1. The CDR3 consists of 14 residues. Germline V gene lookup returns CDR1 MNHNS and CDR2 SASEGT. V shed 1 base and J 5 bases; nucleotides not matched to a gene: 0. The CDR3, as DNA: TGTGCCAGCAGTGAAGGACAGGGGAATGAAAAACTGTTTTTT. It is translated as CASSEGQGNEKLFF.

Concerning this clonotype: This sequence may be a read error, since a much larger clone differs from it by one base. This chain links TRBV5-6 with TRBJ2-1, with 10 bases that match TRBD2. The CDR3 is 16 amino acids. V shed 4 bases, J shed 9 bases, and the junction held 13 bases outside the gene matches. Germline V gene data show CDR1 as SGHDT and CDR2 as YYEEEE. CDR3 nucleotides: TGTGCCAGCAGCGGCCCCAGCGGGAGGGAGATGGGTGAGCAGTTCTTC. It translates to CASSGPSGREMGEQFF.